This T cell receptor beta chain originates from a study of a mutant IDH1 vaccine in newly diagnosed glioma. In the study overall: Eight vaccinations went to patients in weeks 1, 3, 5, 7, 11, 15, 19, 23. Patients under treatment included roughly 60% males and roughly 40% females and had a mean age of approximately 44 years. In some groups vaccination began 4-6 weeks post-radiotherapy; others received it with temozolomide. Study-level points and caveats: Vaccination induced immune responses in around 93% of patients.

CDR3 length equals 15 residues. The germline V gene has CDR1 SNHLY and CDR2 FYNNEI. V shed 11 bases, J shed 3 bases, and the junction held 13 bases outside the gene matches. This clone has just a few counts. The antigen is undetermined. Time point denoted: week 23, last vaccination. Topical imiquimod was applied with each vaccine dose, which held 300 ug of mutant IDH1 20-mer peptide. TCRdb's table, derived via immunoSEQ multiplex PCR, lists solely in-frame clones and lacks some. The sample has roughly 38,000 clones; more than 60% are singletons. The chain links TRBV2 to TRBJ1-1, with 9 nucleotides matching TRBD1. The sequences come from PBMCs, collected from a glioma patient whose treatment included an IDH1 peptide vaccine. The receptor comes from a woman in her 40s with glioma. Some clones in this sample may be carry-over from other donors' samples. The CDR3 DNA reads as TGTGCCCGCCGGTCCGGGACAGGGAGGTACACTGAAGCTTTCTTT. Its translation is CARRSGTGRYTEAFF.